The rows below give T cell receptor beta chains drawn from one sample of a study of response to subunit inactivated influenza vaccine. TCRdb ran MiXCR on the RT-PCR reads and lists one entry per CDR3 protein. The sample has approximately 480,000 distinct CDR3 sequences, roughly 9.8% seen once; the top ten hold about 12%. The sequencing here drew on PBMCs from blood, taken 45 days after vaccination. These receptors all stem from a man aged 45-65 years who received an inactivated influenza vaccine. Each CDR3 is given with its conserved first and last residue. The order of the fields is clone size, V gene, J gene, D gene, CDR3 DNA, CDR3 protein. The D gene is left open where the match is weak. Not every row has a clone size; where given, it reads once, few, many or a size class.

NA,TRBV6-2/TRBV6-3,TRBJ1-2,TRBD1,TGTGCCAGCAGCGCAATGGGACAGAGCTATGGCTACACCTTC,CASSAMGQSYGYTF
few,TRBV15,TRBJ1-5,NA,TGTGCCACCAGCAGAGATAAGGGAGGGACCCGATACCGGGACCCCCGCAATCAGCCCCAGCATTTT,CATSRDKGGTRYRDPRNQPQHF
few,TRBV5-1,TRBJ2-5,NA,TGCGCCAGCAGCTTGCGGCCCCAGGGCTCCCAAGAGACCCAGTACTTC,CASSLRPQGSQETQYF
few,TRBV5-8,TRBJ1-5,NA,TGTGCCAGCAGCTTGGCGAATCACCCAAGGCAGCCCCAGCATTTT,CASSLANHPRQPQHF
few,TRBV5-1,TRBJ2-5,TRBD2,TGCGCCAGCAGCCGGACAGGACTAGCGGGCGGCCAAGAGACCCAGTACTTC,CASSRTGLAGGQETQYF
NA,TRBV27,TRBJ2-2,NA,TGTGCCAGCAGTTTATCCGGGAACTCCGGGGAGCTGTTTTTT,CASSLSGNSGELFF
few,TRBV5-1,TRBJ2-7,NA,TGCGCCAGCAGCTCGGACGGGGGTCTGGAGCAGTACTTC,CASSSDGGLEQYF
many,TRBV12-3/TRBV12-4,TRBJ1-1,NA,TGTGCCAGCAGTCCCCGGGGACCCAGGAACACTGAAGCTTTCTTT,CASSPRGPRNTEAFF
few,TRBV6-2/TRBV6-3,TRBJ2-2,NA,TGTGCCAGCAGTTTGAAGTGGACCGGGGAGCTGTTTTTT,CASSLKWTGELFF
NA,TRBV6-2/TRBV6-3,TRBJ1-5,NA,TGTGCCAGCAACCACGGGACGATCGGCAATCAGCCCCAGCATTTT,CASNHGTIGNQPQHF
NA,TRBV7-7,TRBJ2-5,NA,TGTGCTAGCAGCCCACAACGACAAGAGACCCAGTACTTC,CASSPQRQETQYF
many,TRBV27,TRBJ2-3,NA,TGTGCCAGCAGTTTAAGTTGGGGAACAGATACGCAGTATTTT,CASSLSWGTDTQYF
few,TRBV7-2,TRBJ2-5,NA,TGTGCCAGCAGCTCAACGCTAGGGGTTCTGGAGACCCAGTACTTC,CASSSTLGVLETQYF
NA,TRBV12-3/TRBV12-4,TRBJ2-2,TRBD2,TGTGCCAGTAGGGCGGGAGGGGGAAGAATCGGGGAGCTGTTTTTT,CASRAGGGRIGELFF
few,TRBV6-5,TRBJ2-7,NA,TGTGCCAGCAGTTACTTTTGGGATGGCGAGCAGTACTTC,CASSYFWDGEQYF
few,TRBV6-2/TRBV6-3,TRBJ2-7,TRBD1,TGTGCCAGCAGACCGGCGGACAGGGGGCAGAACAACGAGCAGTACTTC,CASRPADRGQNNEQYF
NA,TRBV12-3/TRBV12-4,TRBJ2-7,TRBD2,TGTGCCAGCAGTTTCAGACTAGCGGGGCACTACGAGCAGTACTTC,CASSFRLAGHYEQYF
many,TRBV29-1,TRBJ2-7,NA,TGCAGCGTTGAAGATCCCGTGGGGATAGGCCAGTACGAGCAGTACTTC,CSVEDPVGIGQYEQYF
NA,TRBV12-3/TRBV12-4,TRBJ2-7,NA,TGTGCCAGCAGTTTTGAGTGGGAGTTAAGCGAGCAGTACTTC,CASSFEWELSEQYF
many,TRBV5-1,TRBJ2-5,TRBD2,TGCGCCAGCAGCTTGACTAGCGGGGGACTAATCGGGGAGACCCAGTACTTC,CASSLTSGGLIGETQYF
few,TRBV11-2,TRBJ2-7,NA,TGTGCCAGCAGCTTAGGGGGGCGCGAGCAGTACTTC,CASSLGGREQYF
NA,TRBV20-1,TRBJ2-7,NA,TGCAGTGCTAGGGACAGTCCGTTGGACGAGCAGTACTTC,CSARDSPLDEQYF
NA,TRBV7-9,TRBJ2-2,TRBD1,TGTGCCAGCAGCCAGGACAGGGGCCCCACCGGGGAGCTGTTTTTT,CASSQDRGPTGELFF
few,TRBV12-3/TRBV12-4,TRBJ2-2,NA,TGTGCCAGCAGACCGGGGGACGTGGGCGGGGAGCTGTTTTTT,CASRPGDVGGELFF
many,TRBV29-1,TRBJ1-1,NA,TGCAGCGTTGCGGACGGATCTTACACTGAAGCTTTCTTT,CSVADGSYTEAFF
few,TRBV10-3,TRBJ2-7,NA,TGTGCCATCAGTGCCGGAGGGCCAAACGAGAGTTCCTACGAGCAGTACTTC,CAISAGGPNESSYEQYF
many,TRBV10-3,TRBJ2-3,NA,TGTGCCATCAGTGACGGGGGCTCAGGGGATACGCAGTATTTT,CAISDGGSGDTQYF
NA,TRBV6-1,TRBJ1-2,TRBD1,TGTGCCACTTACAGGGGGCAGGGCTATGGCTACACCTTC,CATYRGQGYGYTF
few,TRBV5-1,TRBJ2-5,NA,TGCGCCAGCAGCTTGCCAAATGAAGAGACCCAGTACTTC,CASSLPNEETQYF